Listed here is a single T cell receptor beta chain. The target antigen is unknown. The CDR3 sequence is 16 residues long. CDR1 is SGHTA, CDR2 FQGNSA, per germline. Deletions cut 2 bases from V and 1 base from J, with 13 bases between. This entry belongs to a study of siplizumab effects on memory and regulatory T cells. Findings and caveats of the study: Under siplizumab, alloreactive sequences traced to unstimulated CD4+ memory cells were significantly reduced. Naive T cells appeared more diverse than memory cells and seemed to be major alloresponse contributors. A mean of roughly 68% of mappable alloreactive CD4+ clones were Treg-derived with siplizumab, compared with 25% to 30% in controls.

For every sample, about 10^5 TCR templates were assayed. The assay was immunoSEQ multiplex PCR, and TCRdb's table has in-frame clones only and misses some. The sample holds about 100,000 clones, approximately 91% seen once. The source of this sequence is a human donor in good health. This chain links TRBV7-2 with TRBJ2-3; D remains unclear. Specimen: CD4+ T cells sorted from blood. This CDR3 reads CASSLSLVVGTDTQYF. CDR3 DNA: TGTGCCAGCAGCTTATCGTTGGTGGTAGGCACAGATACGCAGTATTTT.